Each of the 31 T cell receptor beta chains below was sequenced from the same sample in a study of T cells in Graves' hyperthyroidism and ophthalmopathy. Amplified regions were TCR beta CDR3 sequences from RNA transcripts. TCR CDR3 underwent first-round RT-PCR with the HTBI primer set. In TCRdb, the multiplex PCR reads were re-called with MiXCR into one record per CDR3 protein. The sample consists of around 660,000 distinct CDR3 sequences, just under 45% of them appearing once. Material: peripheral blood or thyroid tissue (not recorded which). The receptors originated from an adult man with Graves' disease, either hyperthyroidism or ophthalmopathy (not recorded which).

This clonotype was seen a few times. The chain recombines TRBV11-3 with TRBJ1-1; 7 bases are shared with TRBD1. CDR3 size: 13 residues. V gave up 9 bases and J gave up 5 bases; unmatched junction bases: 9. Germline V lookup: CDR1 SGHNT, CDR2 YENEEA. CDR3 nucleotides: TGTGCCAGTCGGGAGCAGGGGGGTACTGAAGCTTTCTTT. Translation gives CASREQGGTEAFF.

This clonotype appeared a few times. One end of the junction varies from germline; a read error may be responsible. This chain joins TRBV6-5 and TRBJ2-5; 13 nucleotides match TRBD2. Germline V gives CDR1 MNHEY, CDR2 SVGAGI. The CDR3 is 16 amino acids. The CDR3 sequence is CAISPRTSGGRETQYF. The CDR3 DNA sequence: TGTGCCATCAGTCCCCGGACTAGCGGGGGCCGGGAGACCCAGTACTTC.

In this sample, this clonotype turned up many times. The J gene is TRBJ2-7, the V gene TRBV7-9; D unresolved. There are 12 residues in the CDR3. CDR1 is SEHNR and CDR2 is FQNEAQ in the germline V gene (reference sequence). V lost 5 bases to trimming and J lost 7 bases, with 12 bases between them. CDR3 sequence reads: CASSPVLLEQYF. The CDR3 bases are TGTGCCAGCAGCCCCGTCCTTTTGGAGCAGTACTTC.

This chain joins TRBV24-1 and TRBJ1-4, with D tentatively TRBD1 (5 bases). Germline V lookup: CDR1 KGHDR, CDR2 SFDVKD. The V end lost 9 bases, the J end lost 8 bases, and 15 bases lay between the germline ends. The CDR3 has 13 amino acids. The CDR3 coding sequence is TGTGCCACCCAGGACCCTTGGGGGGAAAAACTGTTTTTT. Residues: CATQDPWGEKLFF.

V gene TRBV10-3 combines with J gene TRBJ1-1; 8 nucleotides line up with TRBD1. Germline CDR1 ENHRY, CDR2 SYGVKD. The CDR3 covers 16 residues. V lost 4 bases and J lost 0; bases outside the gene matches: 7. The CDR3 DNA follows: TGTGCCATCAGTGGACAGGGGATCAGAATGAACACTGAAGCTTTCTTT. It codes for CAISGQGIRMNTEAFF.

The rearrangement uses TRBV9 and TRBJ1-2; a weak D match, TRBD1 (6 bases). The germline V gene has CDR1 SGDLS and CDR2 YYNGEE. This CDR3 comprises 12 residues. Trimming removed 5 bases from V and 6 bases from J, with 11 bases in between. CDR3 residues: CASRFGDNGYTF. The CDR3 DNA follows: TGTGCCAGCAGGTTCGGGGACAATGGCTACACCTTC.

This clonotype was picked up a small number of times. This chain joins TRBV11-2 and TRBJ1-1, with D possibly being TRBD1 (6 bases). Germline CDR1 SGHAT, CDR2 FQNNGV. V dropped 9 bases and J dropped 4 bases, with 15 bases sitting between them. The CDR3 is made up of 13 amino acids. CDR3 sequence: CASREGGATEAFF. CDR3 DNA sequence: TGTGCCAGTAGAGAAGGGGGAGCCACTGAAGCTTTCTTT. The whole variable domain, remainder taken from reference TRBV11-2 and TRBJ1-1, is EAGVAQSPRYKIIEKRQSVAFWCNPISGHATLYWYQQILGQGPKLLIQFQNNGVVDDSQLPKDRFSAERLKGVDSTLKIQPAKLEDSAVYLCASREGGATEAFFGQGTRLTVV.

On this clonotype itself: Its ends do not fully match the called genes, so a read error is possible. The chain carries TRBV29-1 and TRBJ1-1, with TRBD1 matching over 11 bases. The CDR3 runs to 13 residues. Germline CDR1 is SQVTM and CDR2 is ANQGSEA. This chain's CDR3 is CSVLTGTGGSEIF. The CDR3 nucleotides are TGCAGCGTTCTTACAGGGACAGGGGGGTCGGAGATCTTT.

This clonotype was observed at least ten times. The chain recombines TRBV7-9 with TRBJ1-1; no clear D gene. The CDR3 length is 15 residues. Trimming pared 1 base from V and 3 bases from J, leaving 12 bases between. CDR1 and CDR2 (germline): SEHNR, FQNEAQ (reference sequence). This CDR3 is CASSLGLGHDTEAFF. In DNA form, the CDR3 reads TGTGCCAGCAGCTTAGGGTTAGGGCACGACACTGAAGCTTTCTTT.

On this clonotype: Germline and junction disagree at one end, which may indicate a read error. V gene TRBV5-5 combines with J gene TRBJ1-5, with 8 positions matching TRBD1. The CDR3 runs to 14 residues. CDR1 is SGHKS, CDR2 YYEKEE, per germline (reference sequence). In DNA form, the CDR3 reads TGCGCCAGCAGCCAAGGACAGGGTTCGCGGCCCCAGCATTTT. Translation gives CASSQGQGSRPQHF.

Ten or more counts support this clonotype. The V and J genes are TRBV7-2 and TRBJ1-5, with D perhaps TRBD1 (6 bases). V gave up 1 base and J gave up 2 bases, with 9 bases separating them. The CDR3 runs 15 residues. Germline loops: CDR1 SGHTA, CDR2 FQGNSA. The CDR3 DNA follows: TGTGCCAGCAGCTTAGGGGCAGGGGGCAATCAGCCCCAGCATTTT. It codes for CASSLGAGGNQPQHF.

The chain links TRBV10-3 to TRBJ1-2; a possible D gene is TRBD1 (5 bases). Deletions cut 10 bases from V and 6 bases from J, with 18 bases between. Germline CDR1 reads ENHRY; CDR2 reads SYGVKD. The CDR3 is 13 residues long. This chain's CDR3 is CATLSGPRDGYTF. CDR3 in DNA: TGTGCCACCCTGTCAGGGCCGAGAGATGGCTACACCTTC.

This clonotype was counted many times. The chain links TRBV29-1 to TRBJ1-1; tentative D call: TRBD1 (5 bases). With 3 bases removed from V and 1 base from J, the gap between germline ends came to 9 bases. The germline V gene encodes CDR1 SQVTM and CDR2 ANQGSEA. This CDR3 is 13 amino acids long. The CDR3 region is CSVEGRGNTEAFF. In DNA, the CDR3 is TGCAGCGTTGAGGGACGGGGGAACACTGAAGCTTTCTTT. Full variable domain (missing parts from reference TRBV29-1 and TRBJ1-1): SAVISQKPSRDICQRGTSLTIQCQVDSQVTMMFWYRQQPGQSLTLIATANQGSEATYESGFVIDKFPISRPNLTFSTLTVSNMSPEDSSIYLCSVEGRGNTEAFFGQGTRLTVV.

This clonotype was seen a handful of times. This chain links TRBV9 with TRBJ1-1; D is uncertain. V was clipped by 0 bases and J by 7 bases, with 10 bases between them. The CDR3 is 13 amino acids. Germline V CDR1 and CDR2: SGDLS, YYNGEE. Written as DNA, the CDR3 is TGTGCCAGCAGCGTAGGCCCGTTGGATGAAGCTTTCTTT. Amino acids: CASSVGPLDEAFF.

The chain carries TRBV20-1 and TRBJ2-7, with TRBD2 identical over 10 bases. This CDR3 comprises 14 residues. The junction had 3 bases not matched to a gene; V was cut back by 1 base and J by 3 bases. The germline gives CDR1 DFQATT, CDR2 SNEGSKA (reference sequence). CDR3 sequence (DNA): TGCAGTGCTAGAGGAGCGGGAGGGTACTACGAGCAGTACTTC. Its translation: CSARGAGGYYEQYF.

This clonotype was recorded once. V is TRBV29-1 and J is TRBJ1-6; 8 bases are shared with TRBD1. The CDR3 has 13 residues. The germline CDR1 and CDR2 sequences are SQVTM and ANQGSEA. V trimming: 8 bases; J trimming: 7 bases; junction bases outside the gene matches: 7. CDR3 bases: TGCAGCTTGTCGGGACAGGAGAATTCACCCCTCCACTTT. Its protein is CSLSGQENSPLHF.

This clonotype was recorded at least ten times. CDR3 region: CASSIGPGGNEQYF. In nucleotides, the CDR3 is TGTGCCAGTAGTATCGGTCCAGGGGGTAACGAGCAGTACTTC. The genes are TRBV19 and TRBJ2-7, with TRBD1 matching 7 bases. V shed 3 bases and J 5 bases; nucleotides not matched to a gene: 7. Germline V CDR1 and CDR2: LNHDA, SQIVND (reference sequence). This CDR3 has 14 residues. The variable domain in full, with the rest retrieved from reference TRBV19 and TRBJ2-7, is DGGITQSPKYLFRKEGQNVTLSCEQNLNHDAMYWYRQDPGQGLRLIYYSQIVNDFQKGDIAEGYSVSREKKESFPLTVTSAQKNPTAFYLCASSIGPGGNEQYFGPGTRLTVT.

The J gene is TRBJ2-5, the V gene TRBV7-2; D is perhaps TRBD1 (6 bases). CDR1 is SGHTA and CDR2 is FQGNSA in the germline V gene. CDR3 length equals 14 residues. The V end lost 4 bases, the J end lost 9 bases, and 18 bases lay between the germline ends. CDR3 in amino acids: CASSSKQGIQPQYF. In DNA, the CDR3 is TGTGCCAGCAGCTCAAAACAGGGTATCCAGCCCCAGTACTTC.

The CDR3 region has the DNA TGTGCCAGCAGCTTTCGGACAGTCGCAACTAATGAAAAACTGTTTTTT. This sequence encodes CASSFRTVATNEKLFF. The chain links TRBV7-9 to TRBJ1-4; a possible D gene is TRBD1 (6 bases). Germline V CDR1 and CDR2: SEHNR, FQNEAQ (reference sequence). This CDR3 has 16 residues. Trimming left V 3 bases short and J 0 bases short, with 11 bases between.

This sequence joins TRBV20-1 and TRBJ2-7; 13 bases line up with TRBD2. The CDR3 length is 13 residues. Germline values: CDR1 DFQATT, CDR2 SNEGSKA (reference sequence). V was clipped by 6 bases and J by 5 bases; unmatched bases: 4. The CDR3 protein is CSASGLAGDEQYF. CDR3 nucleotide sequence: TGCAGTGCAAGCGGACTAGCGGGAGACGAGCAGTACTTC.

This clonotype was counted between two and nine times. V usage is TRBV25-1 and J usage is TRBJ1-2; weak D call: TRBD1 (5 bases). Trimming shortened V by 1 base and J by 5 bases, and 8 bases separated the two germline ends. The V gene's germline CDR1 is MGHDK and CDR2 SYGVNS. The CDR3 totals 13 residues. The CDR3 sequence: CASSELGLYGYTF. DNA for the CDR3: TGTGCCAGCAGTGAATTGGGGCTGTATGGCTACACCTTC.

Notes on this clonotype: At one boundary the junction diverges from the germline segment, which might be a read error. V and J are TRBV7-9 and TRBJ2-5; D gene ambiguous. From germline, CDR1 is SEHNR and CDR2 FQNEAQ (reference sequence). The CDR3 contains 9 residues. The CDR3 loop reads CASSLGWSF. In DNA form, the CDR3 reads TGTGCCAGCAGCTTAGGTTGGTCGTTC.

The chain recombines TRBV7-9 with TRBJ2-7; TRBD1 is a possible D gene (6 bases). The CDR3 totals 16 residues. The germline V gene has CDR1 SEHNR and CDR2 FQNEAQ (reference sequence). V gave up 5 bases and J gave up 3 bases, with 20 bases separating them. CDR3 DNA sequence: TGTGCCAGCAGCCCGGGACACGAGATGGGTGGCTACGAGCAGTACTTC. Protein sequence: CASSPGHEMGGYEQYF.

Ten or more counts support this clonotype. V usage is TRBV9 and J usage is TRBJ2-5; no reliable D call. V dropped 0 bases and J dropped 2 bases, with 5 bases sitting between them. The germline gives CDR1 SGDLS, CDR2 YYNGEE. The CDR3 totals 13 residues. The CDR3 is CASSVDQQETQYF. CDR3 DNA: TGTGCCAGCAGCGTAGATCAGCAAGAGACCCAGTACTTC.

The rearrangement joins TRBV6-1 to TRBJ1-1; 9 nucleotides align to TRBD1. Germline CDR1 MNHNS, CDR2 SASEGT. The CDR3 totals 14 residues. J lost 11 bases, V lost 6 bases, and 13 bases had no gene match. DNA of the CDR3: TGTGCCAGCAGCCGGCAACAGGGGGCTGAGGGGGCTTTCTTT. It yields the protein CASSRQQGAEGAFF.

The chain recombines TRBV15 with TRBJ1-5; no clear D gene. CDR1 LNHNV and CDR2 YYDKDF come from the germline V gene (reference sequence). V dropped 5 bases and J dropped 14 bases, with 16 bases sitting between them. The CDR3 length is 12 residues. CDR3 region: CATSGSSSYEHF. In nucleotides, the CDR3 is TGTGCCACCAGCGGGAGTAGCAGCTACGAGCATTTT.

In its sample, this clonotype was seen many times. The V call is TRBV2, the J call TRBJ1-5; the match to TRBD1 covers 7 bases. Per the germline V gene, CDR1 is SNHLY and CDR2 is FYNNEI. Trimming removed 8 bases from V and 0 bases from J; junction bases left unmatched: 4. The CDR3 is 14 residues long. CDR3 DNA: TGTGCCAGCTGGGGACAGCTTAGCAATCAGCCCCAGCATTTT. As protein: CASWGQLSNQPQHF.

This clonotype is a singleton in its sample. Here the CDR3 omits its conserved ending phenylalanine or tryptophan, so a read error is the likely source. The chain is built from TRBV7-9 and TRBJ2-7, with 10 bases lining up with TRBD1. The V gene's germline CDR1 is SEHNR and CDR2 FQNEAQ (reference sequence). The CDR3 is 15 residues long. Losses at the gene ends were 5 bases for V and 1 base for J; bases not matched to a gene: 5. The CDR3 protein is CASSQDRGLSYEQYY. CDR3 nucleotides: TGTGCCAGCAGCCAAGACAGGGGGCTATCCTACGAGCAGTACTAC.

Note on this clonotype: A single base separates this from a much larger clone, so it may be a read error. V and J are TRBV10-3 and TRBJ1-5; TRBD1 matches at 8 bases. The CDR3 is 15 residues long. Looked up from germline, CDR1 is ENHRY and CDR2 is SYGVKD. V dropped 10 bases and J dropped 7; count of bases not matched to a gene: 15. Written as DNA, the CDR3 is TGTGCCAGCAGCGAAGCCGGACAGGGAGGACAGCCCCAGCATTTT. Translated, it gives CASSEAGQGGQPQHF.

The J gene is TRBJ1-6, the V gene TRBV7-9; weak D call: TRBD1 (5 bases). Trimming took 2 bases from V and 8 from J, leaving 10 bases between them. Per the germline V gene, CDR1 is SEHNR and CDR2 is FQNEAQ (reference sequence). The CDR3 is 14 residues long. CDR3 DNA: TGTGCCAGCAGCTTACCAGGGACCGATTCACCCCTCCACTTT. Translation gives CASSLPGTDSPLHF. The whole variable domain, remainder taken from reference TRBV7-9 and TRBJ1-6, is DTGVSQNPRHKITKRGQNVTFRCDPISEHNRLYWYRQTLGQGPEFLTYFQNEAQLEKSRLLSDRFSAERPKGSFSTLEIQRTEQGDSAMYLCASSLPGTDSPLHFGNGTRLTVT.

The chain uses TRBV20-1 and TRBJ2-5; 9 bases align to TRBD2. Germline V CDR1 and CDR2: DFQATT, SNEGSKA (reference sequence). V lost 2 bases to trimming and J lost 4 bases; unmatched junction nucleotides: 5. The CDR3 has 14 residues. The CDR3 sequence is CSARRLAEVETQYF. DNA of the CDR3: TGCAGTGCTAGACGACTAGCGGAAGTAGAGACCCAGTACTTC.